This T cell receptor beta chain was captured in a study of blood T cell repertoires in COVID-19. Produced via immunoSEQ multiplex PCR; TCRdb's table is partial and in-frame only. The sample lists 200,000 to 250,000 clones, 80% to 90% occurring once. Sequencing was done on a sample of PBMCs or T cells enriched from blood (not recorded which). This receptor was identified in a man between 18 and 35 years old with acute COVID-19.

CDR3 nucleotide sequence: TGTGCCAGTAGCCCGGACAGGGAAGAAGGGACCTACGAGCAGTACTTC. Translating gives CASSPDREEGTYEQYF. The chain couples TRBV19 to TRBJ2-7, with 8 bases matching TRBD1. The CDR3 consists of 16 residues. Germline V gene lookup returns CDR1 LNHDA and CDR2 SQIVND (reference sequence). V lost 6 bases to trimming and J lost 2 bases; unmatched junction nucleotides: 12.